A selection of T cell receptor beta chains follows, all from one sample in a study of blood T cell repertoires in COVID-19. TCRdb's copy holds only in-frame clones and misses some; the assay was immunoSEQ multiplex PCR. The sample shows 200,000 to 250,000 clones, 81% of them seen only once. Material: PBMCs or T cells enriched from blood (not recorded which). These receptors all stem from a man in his forties who had recovered from COVID-19. Each CDR3 is given with its conserved first and last residue. Fields, in order: clone size, D gene, J gene, CDR3 length, V gene, CDR3 DNA, CDR3 protein. A D gene is named only where the DNA matches it firmly. Not all rows give a size; the values are once, few, many and, for expanded clones, a class.

size: NA
D: NA
J: TRBJ1-3
length: 17
V: TRBV11-2
DNA: TGTGCCAGCAGCTTAGGACGCATGGAGAGCTCTGGAAACACCATATATTTT
CDR3: CASSLGRMESSGNTIYF

size: NA
D: NA
J: TRBJ2-2
length: 14
V: TRBV2
DNA: TGTGCCAGCTCCGAGGAACGGGGGTCCGGGGAGCTGTTTTTT
CDR3: CASSEERGSGELFF

size: NA
D: NA
J: TRBJ2-3
length: 14
V: TRBV2
DNA: TGTGCCAGCAGTACCCTGGGGACCGGGGGTACGCAGTATTTT
CDR3: CASSTLGTGGTQYF

size: NA
D: TRBD1
J: TRBJ2-5
length: 12
V: TRBV9
DNA: TGTGCCAGCAGCGCGGACAGGGAGACCCAGTACTTC
CDR3: CASSADRETQYF

size: once
D: NA
J: TRBJ1-4
length: 15
V: TRBV27
DNA: TGTGCCAGCAGTTTAGAACTAGCAACTAATGAAAAACTGTTTTTT
CDR3: CASSLELATNEKLFF

size: NA
D: TRBD1
J: TRBJ2-1
length: 15
V: TRBV6-5
DNA: TGTGCCAGCAGTTCCCCAGGGGGACCATCCAATGAGCAGTTCTTC
CDR3: CASSSPGGPSNEQFF

size: many
D: NA
J: TRBJ1-2
length: 14
V: TRBV9
DNA: TGTGCCAGCAGCGTATTATCCGGGAGCTATGGCTACACCTTC
CDR3: CASSVLSGSYGYTF

size: NA
D: TRBD1
J: TRBJ1-2
length: 14
V: TRBV7-2
DNA: TGTGCCAGCAGTTCACAGGGGGCCGGGGGAGGCTACACCTTC
CDR3: CASSSQGAGGGYTF

size: few
D: NA
J: TRBJ2-7
length: 14
V: TRBV30
DNA: TGTGCCTGGAGTGCCTACACAGCGGTCGTCGAGCAGTACTTC
CDR3: CAWSAYTAVVEQYF

size: NA
D: TRBD2
J: TRBJ2-1
length: 17
V: TRBV6-2/TRBV6-3
DNA: TGTGCCAGCAGTTACCGGGTAGCGGGGGGTACTACCAATGAGCAGTTCTTC
CDR3: CASSYRVAGGTTNEQFF

size: NA
D: NA
J: TRBJ1-4
length: 15
V: TRBV30
DNA: TGTGCCTGGAGTATAGGGGCGGGGGGTTATGAAAAACTGTTTTTT
CDR3: CAWSIGAGGYEKLFF

size: NA
D: TRBD1
J: TRBJ1-1
length: 14
V: TRBV5-1
DNA: TGCGCCAGCAGTCGCGACAGGGGGGACACTGAAGCTTTCTTT
CDR3: CASSRDRGDTEAFF